What follows are 10 T cell receptor beta chains derived from one specimen sequenced in a study of CXCR3-negative and CXCR3-positive naive CD8 T cells. What these receptors recognize is not known. UMI-labeled TRB cDNA libraries were prepared by 5' RACE. TCRdb re-called the 5' RACE reads and gives one entry per CDR3 protein, without DNA. This table holds 150,000 to 180,000 distinct CDR3 sequences. Overall study results and limits: TRB CDR3s of CXCR3-positive naive cells were more hydrophobic than those of CXCR3-negative naive cells.

Sequenced material: naive CXCR3+ CD8+ T cells from blood. Noted subset: CD45RO-CCR7+CD27+CD95- naive CD8+ T cells expressing CXCR3 (TNR3+). Receptor source: a human donor in good health. Some clones in this sample may be carry-over from other donors' samples.

This chain uses TRBV6-5 with TRBJ2-5. The CDR3 extends over 16 amino acids. CDR1 is MNHEY, CDR2 SVGAGI, per germline. The CDR3 sequence: CASSYAGQVDQETQYF.

This chain uses TRBV29-1 with TRBJ2-1; the TCRdb D gene call, TRBD1, has no DNA to confirm it. Looked up from germline, CDR1 is SQVTM and CDR2 is ANQGSEA. The CDR3 totals 12 residues. CDR3 region: CSPRTDYNEQFF.

This chain uses TRBV25-1 with TRBJ2-3; the D call from TCRdb, TRBD1, cannot be confirmed without DNA. The CDR3 consists of 15 residues. The germline V gene encodes CDR1 MGHDK and CDR2 SYGVNS. This chain's CDR3 is CASTPGDRVGDTQYF.

The CDR3: CASSLQNYEQYF. V usage is TRBV28 and J usage is TRBJ2-7. Germline V lookup: CDR1 MDHEN, CDR2 SYDVKM. The CDR3 totals 12 residues.

The genes are TRBV12-5 and TRBJ2-5; TCRdb's assignment of TRBD1 cannot be checked, as there is no DNA. This CDR3 comprises 18 residues. CDR1 and CDR2 (germline): LGHNT, FRNRAP. CDR3: CASGLAGQGSRGQETQYF.

The chain is built from TRBV4-3 and TRBJ2-7; TCRdb selects TRBD2, and the lack of DNA leaves this call unchecked. CDR1 is LGHNA, CDR2 YSLEER, per germline. This CDR3 spans 17 amino acids. The CDR3 is CASSQDVAGLSSYEQYF.

This chain connects TRBV19 to TRBJ1-3; TCRdb's D call, TRBD1, is unchecked because there is no DNA. The germline V gene has CDR1 LNHDA and CDR2 SQIVND (reference sequence). The CDR3 has 16 amino acids. The CDR3 sequence is CASSIVAGHSGNTIYF. Using reference TRBV19 and TRBJ1-3 for the parts outside the CDR3, the full variable domain is DGGITQSPKYLFRKEGQNVTLSCEQNLNHDAMYWYRQDPGQGLRLIYYSQIVNDFQKGDIAEGYSVSREKKESFPLTVTSAQKNPTAFYLCASSIVAGHSGNTIYFGEGSWLTVV.

The V gene is TRBV29-1, the J gene TRBJ2-5; TCRdb names TRBD2, which stays unverified in the absence of DNA. In germline, CDR1 is SQVTM, CDR2 ANQGSEA. The CDR3 loop spans 15 amino acids. CDR3 sequence reads: CSVDGVAADAETQYF.

This rearrangement joins TRBV29-1 to TRBJ2-1; checking the TCRdb D call of TRBD2 is not possible without DNA. Germline-derived CDR1 and CDR2 are SQVTM and ANQGSEA. The CDR3 covers 15 residues. The CDR3 is CSVDGRGRAYNEQFF.

V and J are TRBV5-5 and TRBJ2-1; there is no DNA to check the TCRdb D call of TRBD1. Germline CDR1 is SGHKS and CDR2 is YYEKEE (reference sequence). CDR3 length equals 15 residues. CDR3 protein: CASSLETVWANEQFF.